This TCR beta chain was captured in a study of monozygotic twins with inflammatory bowel disease. Study outcomes and limitations: Clonotypes shared with others were fewer in IBD patients than in healthy twins, especially with disease activity.

TCRdb derives one entry per CDR3 protein from the 5' RACE reads, leaving out DNA. Its clone listing holds around 200,000 distinct CDR3 sequences. Germline V lookup: CDR1 SGHTA, CDR2 FQGNSA. There are 14 residues in the CDR3. As to this clonotype: Its antigen is unknown.

The rearrangement joins TRBV7-2 to TRBJ1-4. The clonotype originates from a human donor with ulcerative colitis or Crohn's disease, or a healthy co-twin of an affected twin (not recorded which). The sample was blood. The CDR3 reads CASRGGQGWEKLFF.